The 32 T cell receptor beta chains given below trace back to one sample, sequenced in a study of T cells in Graves' hyperthyroidism and ophthalmopathy. TCR beta CDR3 sequences were amplified from RNA transcripts. RT-PCR in the first round (using the HTBI primer set) targeted the TCR CDR3. TCRdb reprocessed the multiplex PCR reads via MiXCR and lists one record per CDR3 protein. The table shows about 350,000 distinct CDR3 sequences, with approximately 15% occurring only once. Input material: blood. These receptor sequences come from a woman under 40 with Graves' hyperthyroidism.

The rearrangement joins TRBV10-1 to TRBJ1-5; D is undetermined. Germline-derived CDR1 and CDR2 are WNHNN and SYGVQD (reference sequence). This CDR3 has 12 amino acids. V gave up 0 bases and J gave up 6 bases, with 3 bases separating them. CDR3 in amino acids: CASSESLQPQHF. The CDR3 region has the DNA TGCGCCAGCAGTGAGTCTCTTCAGCCCCAGCATTTT.

The V call is TRBV12-3 or TRBV12-4, the J call TRBJ1-6; D uncertain. V was clipped by 6 bases and J by 7 bases, with 22 bases between them. The CDR3 totals 17 residues. Here the CDR3 DNA reads TGTGCCAGCAGCCAATCCTATCGGACGGCTGAAAATTCACCCCTCCACTTT. Amino acids: CASSQSYRTAENSPLHF.

This clonotype came up many times. J is TRBJ2-1 and V is TRBV19; 7 nucleotides line up with TRBD1. Unmatched junction bases numbered 2, after V lost 6 bases and J lost 0 bases. The germline CDR1 and CDR2 sequences are LNHDA and SQIVND (reference sequence). The CDR3 has 14 residues. The CDR3 nucleotides read TGTGCCAGTAGACAGGGGCCCTCCTACAATGAGCAGTTCTTC. This codes for CASRQGPSYNEQFF.

Only a few counts were recorded for this clonotype. The V call is TRBV15, the J call TRBJ1-3; D not resolved. The germline V gene encodes CDR1 LNHNV and CDR2 YYDKDF (reference sequence). This CDR3 has 14 amino acids. V shed 8 bases and J shed 0 bases, with 11 bases lying between them. The CDR3 loop is CATGSAGSGNTIYF. CDR3 sequence (DNA): TGTGCCACCGGGAGTGCGGGCTCTGGAAACACCATATATTTT.

In its sample, this clonotype was seen many times. V and J are TRBV6-1 and TRBJ2-1; D assignment may be TRBD1 or TRBD2 (5 bases each). The V and J ends lost 5 bases and 8 bases respectively, with 10 bases between them. The CDR3 totals 12 residues. CDR1 and CDR2 (germline): MNHNS, SASEGT. CDR3 loop: CASSYGAHEQFF. CDR3 DNA sequence: TGTGCCAGCAGTTACGGGGCCCATGAGCAGTTCTTC.

The rearrangement uses TRBV7-9 and TRBJ1-4; D is possibly TRBD1 (6 bases). V lost 8 bases and J lost 4, with 14 bases in between. Germline V gene data show CDR1 as SEHNR and CDR2 as FQNEAQ (reference sequence). The CDR3 consists of 14 residues. DNA for the CDR3: TGTGCCAGCTCCTCCGGGACACATAATGAAAAACTGTTTTTT. Protein: CASSSGTHNEKLFF. Complete variable domain (other parts from reference TRBV7-9 and TRBJ1-4): DTGVSQNPRHKITKRGQNVTFRCDPISEHNRLYWYRQTLGQGPEFLTYFQNEAQLEKSRLLSDRFSAERPKGSFSTLEIQRTEQGDSAMYLCASSSGTHNEKLFFGSGTQLSVL.

This chain links TRBV19 with TRBJ2-1; TRBD2 matches at 8 bases. CDR3 size: 15 residues. Germline assignment: CDR1 LNHDA and CDR2 SQIVND (reference sequence). V was clipped by 5 bases and J by 8 bases; unmatched bases: 11. The CDR3, as DNA: TGTGCCAGTAGTCAAGAAGCGGGAGCGGTCGATGAGCAGTTCTTC. Translating gives CASSQEAGAVDEQFF.

This clonotype has only a few counts. The rearrangement links TRBV19 to TRBJ2-7; D call uncertain. The CDR3 is 14 amino acids. The ends were cut back, 9 bases at V and 5 bases at J, with 20 bases in the middle. CDR1 and CDR2 (germline): LNHDA, SQIVND (reference sequence). The CDR3 sequence: CASGPANWPDEQYF. CDR3 nucleotide sequence: TGTGCCAGCGGACCCGCAAACTGGCCAGACGAGCAGTACTTC.

This clonotype was detected ten times or more. The J gene is TRBJ2-3, the V gene TRBV7-3; D may be TRBD1 or TRBD2 (5 bases each). V lost 3 bases and J lost 1, with 11 bases in between. The germline V gene has CDR1 SGHTA and CDR2 FQGTGA. CDR3 length: 15 amino acids. The chain's CDR3 is CASSFQGAGTDTQYF. The CDR3 DNA follows: TGTGCCAGCAGCTTTCAGGGAGCAGGCACAGATACGCAGTATTTT.

The chain combines TRBV4-3 with TRBJ1-2, with D perhaps TRBD1 (5 bases). V lost 6 bases to trimming and J lost 4 bases, with 12 bases between them. From germline, CDR1 is LGHNA and CDR2 YSLEER. This CDR3 comprises 13 residues. The CDR3 here is CASSQTGGYGYTF. CDR3 coding DNA: TGCGCCAGCAGTCAAACGGGGGGCTATGGCTACACCTTC.

This chain connects TRBV7-8 to TRBJ2-3; D perhaps matches TRBD2 (6 bases). There are 15 residues in the CDR3. Germline CDR1 and CDR2: SGHVS and FQNEAQ. Trimming removed 10 bases at V and 3 bases at J, with 20 bases between. This chain's CDR3 is CAITGGYGWTDTQYF. The DNA of the CDR3 is TGTGCCATCACAGGAGGGTACGGTTGGACAGATACGCAGTATTTT.

This clonotype was detected a few times. The chain is built from TRBV7-2 and TRBJ2-3; TRBD2 aligns across 8 bases. Trimming removed 5 bases from V and 10 bases from J; junction bases left unmatched: 11. This CDR3 is built from 14 residues. Per the germline V gene, CDR1 is SGHTA and CDR2 is FQGNSA. CDR3 coding DNA: TGTGCCAGCAGCCAGACTAGCGATGAGTCTGCGCAGTATTTT. Its protein is CASSQTSDESAQYF.

The rearrangement joins TRBV20-1 to TRBJ2-3; a weak D match, TRBD2 (5 bases). In germline, CDR1 is DFQATT, CDR2 SNEGSKA (reference sequence). V lost 6 bases and J lost 5, with 18 bases in between. The CDR3 has 14 amino acids. This CDR3 is CSATRDSRVDTQYF. DNA for the CDR3: TGCAGTGCGACCCGGGATTCAAGGGTAGATACGCAGTATTTT.

This clonotype was seen repeatedly, ten times or more. The chain couples TRBV28 to TRBJ2-5; D unclear. The length of the CDR3 is 14 residues. CDR1 and CDR2 (germline): MDHEN, SYDVKM. Trimming cost V 5 bases and J 1 base, with 11 bases left between them. CDR3 nucleotides: TGTGCCAGCAGTCTACTTGGGGTCCAAGAGACCCAGTACTTC. Residues: CASSLLGVQETQYF.

With regard to this clonotype: With a much larger clone just one base away, this may be a read error. V usage is TRBV7-3 and J usage is TRBJ2-7; weak D call: TRBD2 (7 bases). The germline V gene has CDR1 SGHTA and CDR2 FQGTGA. The CDR3 is 13 residues long. CDR3 sequence: CASSAGAESEQDF. The CDR3 DNA is TGTGCCAGCAGCGCGGGGGCAGAATCCGAGCAGGACTTC.

The CDR3 loop is CAWAGGINYEQYF. The DNA for the CDR3 is TGTGCCTGGGCGGGCGGGATTAATTACGAGCAGTACTTC. V usage is TRBV30 and J usage is TRBJ2-7; TRBD2 is a possible D gene (6 bases). The CDR3 consists of 13 residues. V lost 5 bases to trimming and J lost 4 bases, with 15 bases between them. Germline V gene sequence: CDR1 GTSNPN, CDR2 SVGIG (reference sequence). Complete variable domain (other parts from reference TRBV30 and TRBJ2-7): SQTIHQWPATLVQPVGSPLSLECTVEGTSNPNLYWYRQAAGRGLQLLFYSVGIGQISSEVPQNLSASRPQDRQFILSSKKLLLSDSGFYLCAWAGGINYEQYFGPGTRLTVT.

The J gene is TRBJ1-2, the V gene TRBV30; no clear D. Deletions cut 0 bases from V and 4 bases from J, with 9 bases between. This CDR3 comprises 13 residues. Germline loops: CDR1 GTSNPN, CDR2 SVGIG (reference sequence). CDR3 DNA sequence: TGTGCCTGGAGTGTGACCAGCTCCTATGGCTACACCTTC. This translates into CAWSVTSSYGYTF.

This clonotype was counted ten times or more. The chain's CDR3 is CASSFGQGSQPQHF. The CDR3 DNA follows: TGTGCCAGCAGCTTCGGACAGGGGAGTCAGCCCCAGCATTTT. The chain employs TRBV2 and TRBJ1-5; 9 positions match TRBD1. Germline V CDR1 and CDR2: SNHLY, FYNNEI. The length of the CDR3 is 14 residues. V was clipped by 6 bases and J by 6 bases; unmatched bases: 6.

The gene calls are TRBV19 and TRBJ2-7; either TRBD1 or TRBD2 may supply D (6 bases each). Germline V lookup: CDR1 LNHDA, CDR2 SQIVND (reference sequence). Between the trimmed V and J ends, which lost 7 bases and 6 bases, there was a span of 22 bases. The CDR3 contains 15 residues. The CDR3 DNA follows: TGTGCCAGTACAGCAGGGCTCGGGGGCTACGGCGAGCAGTACTTC. This sequence encodes CASTAGLGGYGEQYF.

This clonotype was found a few times. J is TRBJ2-7 and V is TRBV9; 8 bases align to TRBD2. Trimming removed 3 bases from V and 3 bases from J; junction bases left unmatched: 5. The CDR3 consists of 14 residues. CDR1 is SGDLS, CDR2 YYNGEE, per germline. CDR3 DNA sequence: TGTGCCAGCAGCGCCATTAGCGGGAACTACGAGCAGTACTTC. Translating gives CASSAISGNYEQYF.

This clonotype has more than one count but fewer than ten. This chain joins TRBV7-2 and TRBJ2-7; maybe TRBD2 (6 bases). Germline assignment: CDR1 SGHTA and CDR2 FQGNSA. Between the trimmed V and J ends, which lost 2 bases and 3 bases, there was a span of 14 bases. CDR3 size: 15 residues. The CDR3 sequence is CASSLSPGTVYEQYF. CDR3 coding DNA: TGTGCCAGCAGCTTATCGCCCGGGACTGTCTACGAGCAGTACTTC. Full variable domain (rest looked up from reference TRBV7-2 and TRBJ2-7): GAGVSQSPSNKVTEKGKDVELRCDPISGHTALYWYRQSLGQGLEFLIYFQGNSAPDKSGLPSDRFSAERTGGSVSTLTIQRTQQEDSAVYLCASSLSPGTVYEQYFGPGTRLTVT.

This chain links TRBV27 with TRBJ2-1; D remains ambiguous. Trimming took 0 bases from V and 8 from J, leaving 8 bases between them. This CDR3 spans 13 amino acids. The V gene's germline CDR1 is MNHEY and CDR2 SMNVEV (reference sequence). In DNA, the CDR3 is TGTGCCAGCAGTTTATCTAGAAACGATGAGCAGTTCTTC. Protein sequence: CASSLSRNDEQFF.

This clonotype was picked up many times. This chain connects TRBV12-3 or TRBV12-4 to TRBJ1-1, with unresolved D. Trimming took off 2 bases at V and 4 bases at J, with 17 bases between the two ends. This CDR3 is built from 16 residues. Here the CDR3 DNA reads TGTGCCAGCAGTTTACTTTTTCGGGGTCTGAGCACTGAAGCTTTCTTT. Translation gives CASSLLFRGLSTEAFF.

The chain joins TRBV7-2 to TRBJ2-7, with 7 bases aligning to TRBD1. CDR3 size: 17 residues. J was trimmed by 0 bases and V by 4 bases; bases with no gene match: 12. Per the germline V gene, CDR1 is SGHTA and CDR2 is FQGNSA. CDR3 region: CASSSQATGDRSYEQYF. The CDR3 nucleotides read TGTGCCAGCAGCTCCCAGGCCACAGGGGACCGCTCCTACGAGCAGTACTTC.

The gene calls are TRBV24-1 and TRBJ1-1; D is undetermined. Deletions cut 4 bases from V and 5 bases from J, with 13 bases between. CDR1 is KGHDR and CDR2 is SFDVKD in the germline V gene. The CDR3 length is 14 residues. The CDR3 protein is CATSETDPGTEAFF. The CDR3 region has the DNA TGTGCCACCAGTGAAACCGACCCGGGAACTGAAGCTTTCTTT.

This clonotype was observed a few times. This chain uses TRBV5-1 with TRBJ2-5, with TRBD2 as a possible D gene (6 bases). This CDR3 has 16 amino acids. Germline V lookup: CDR1 SGHRS, CDR2 YFSETQ. Trimming took off 2 bases at V and 5 bases at J, with 19 bases between the two ends. CDR3 protein: CASSLGLAWSGETQYF. The CDR3 bases are TGCGCCAGCAGCTTAGGTCTAGCCTGGAGCGGGGAGACCCAGTACTTC.

The table lists this clonotype with many counts. V and J are TRBV24-1 and TRBJ2-1; D is possibly TRBD1 (6 bases). Germline CDR1 reads KGHDR; CDR2 reads SFDVKD. Trimming removed 5 bases at V and 5 bases at J, with 12 bases between. This CDR3 comprises 14 residues. This CDR3 reads CATSVPQGHNEQFF. The CDR3 DNA sequence: TGTGCCACCAGTGTTCCCCAGGGGCACAATGAGCAGTTCTTC.

This clonotype was counted at least ten times. The rearrangement uses TRBV7-8 and TRBJ2-1; maybe TRBD2 (6 bases). V lost 6 bases and J 1 base, leaving 13 bases between the germline ends. This CDR3 is 15 amino acids long. Germline CDR1 reads SGHVS; CDR2 reads FQNEAQ. The CDR3 DNA is TGTGCCAGCAGGGGAGGACTGGGGTCCTACAATGAGCAGTTCTTC. It codes for CASRGGLGSYNEQFF.

This clonotype was counted many times. The chain couples TRBV28 to TRBJ2-3, with D hard to call. V was pared by 7 bases and J by 2 bases, with 7 bases between. CDR1 is MDHEN and CDR2 is SYDVKM in the germline V gene. The CDR3 covers 12 residues. The CDR3 reads CASKQLTDTQYF. The CDR3 nucleotides read TGTGCCAGCAAACAGCTCACAGATACGCAGTATTTT.

This clonotype has ten or more counts. J is TRBJ2-2 and V is TRBV6-1, with a tentative D call TRBD1 (5 bases). V lost 5 bases to trimming and J lost 1 base, with 8 bases between them. The CDR3 totals 14 residues. CDR1 is MNHNS and CDR2 is SASEGT in the germline V gene. The CDR3 protein is CASSKTVNTGELFF. The CDR3 DNA is TGTGCCAGCAGTAAGACAGTGAACACCGGGGAGCTGTTTTTT.

This clonotype was recorded at least ten times. V gene TRBV14 combines with J gene TRBJ2-3, with TRBD2 matching over 15 bases. V lost 1 base to trimming and J lost 4 bases; unmatched junction nucleotides: 9. The V gene's germline CDR1 is SGHDN and CDR2 FVKESK. The CDR3 loop spans 19 amino acids. The CDR3 protein is CASSQVTGLAGGAADTQYF. In nucleotides, the CDR3 is TGTGCCAGCAGCCAAGTAACGGGACTAGCGGGAGGAGCTGCAGATACGCAGTATTTT.

About this clonotype itself: One base away lies a much larger clone, so this may be a sequencing read error. The V and J genes are TRBV24-1 and TRBJ2-3; D might be TRBD1 (5 bases). The CDR3 has 16 residues. Between the trimmed V and J ends, which lost 5 bases and 2 bases, there was a span of 16 bases. Germline CDR1 is KGHDR and CDR2 is SFDVKD. DNA of the CDR3: TGTGCCACCAGTGCTGCTAGGGGCCCCTCCACAGATACGCAGTATTTT. Its protein is CATSAARGPSTDTQYF.